Listed below are T cell receptor beta chains from one sample, sequenced in a study of blood T cells in healthy people across ages. TCRdb analysed the 5' RACE reads with MiXCR anew, one entry per CDR3 protein. The sample lists approximately 810,000 distinct CDR3 sequences, about 37% occurring once. Sequences were obtained from blood. The receptors originated from a man aged 18 to 30 in good health. Both conserved end residues are trimmed from each CDR3.

cdr3_aa	v_call	j_call
ASSYLGEQGGEQY	TRBV6-6	TRBJ2-7
ASSGEGTGGAYNEQY	TRBV7-9	TRBJ2-7
SAQKGGGQPQH	TRBV20-1	TRBJ1-5
ASSASGGKNTEAF	TRBV9	TRBJ1-1
ASSQVQDRTKAGEKLF	TRBV4-3	TRBJ1-4
ASSVVPPDTQY	TRBV5-4	TRBJ2-3
SASDRNYGYT	TRBV20-1	TRBJ1-2
ASSVEGSSDTQY	TRBV9	TRBJ2-3
ASSPSPAGTEGSYNEQY	TRBV4-3	TRBJ2-7
ASRVWTGGGTEAF	TRBV6-2/TRBV6-3	TRBJ1-1
ASGGVLDGYT	TRBV6-1	TRBJ1-2
ASSETSPSRNSPLH	TRBV6-1	TRBJ1-6
ASSQDSFMGTEAF	TRBV4-2	TRBJ1-1
ASSRAGTGVSPLH	TRBV4-3	TRBJ1-6
ASSLEARGTGNEKLF	TRBV7-2	TRBJ1-4
ASSYSSMGGGYGYT	TRBV6-5	TRBJ1-2
SVVVNDNEQF	TRBV29-1	TRBJ2-1
ASSVTINYGYT	TRBV7-2	TRBJ1-2
ASSVDSGVNEQY	TRBV11-2	TRBJ2-5
AISERGLVAGELF	TRBV10-3	TRBJ2-2
SARDLAGVNEQY	TRBV20-1	.
ASSEGDRGRRSSRYTEAF	TRBV2	TRBJ1-1
ASSVTSNQETQY	TRBV5-1	TRBJ2-5
SGRGTTSYNEQF	TRBV20-1	TRBJ2-1
ASRKGVRQPQH	TRBV10-2	TRBJ1-5
ASGQGSAKNIQY	TRBV4-3	TRBJ2-4
ASSSRDTEKLF	TRBV12-3/TRBV12-4	TRBJ1-4
ASTKSQGGGTEAF	TRBV5-1	TRBJ1-1
ASSPSGGPGNTIY	TRBV7-3	TRBJ1-3
ASSVEQSTDTQY	TRBV9	TRBJ2-3
ASSLPGTRTEAF	TRBV5-6	TRBJ1-1
SARGDEQY	TRBV20-1	TRBJ2-7
ASSLRTGGETQY	TRBV7-9	TRBJ2-5
ASSPLGVLSSGANVLT	TRBV7-2	TRBJ2-6
SVDPTSYEQY	TRBV29-1	TRBJ2-7
ASSRGGAYETQY	TRBV12-3/TRBV12-4	TRBJ2-5
ASSLAGGGGASEQF	TRBV7-2	TRBJ2-1
ASSQGHISTDTQY	TRBV4-1	TRBJ2-3
SARETIQGGYGYT	TRBV20-1	TRBJ1-2
ASAAGTGSYNEQF	TRBV5-1	TRBJ2-1
ASFPGQSYNEQF	TRBV28	TRBJ2-1
ASSVDGDTGNEQF	TRBV9	TRBJ2-1
ASTLSRVGDTGELF	TRBV12-3/TRBV12-4	TRBJ2-2
ASSDSVSYEQY	TRBV6-5	TRBJ2-7
ASSSRRGGVNNEQF	TRBV3-1	TRBJ2-1
AISEAGKGQPQH	TRBV10-3	TRBJ1-5
ASSYVAGEGETQY	TRBV6-5	TRBJ2-5
SARVDVNYGYT	TRBV20-1	TRBJ1-2
ASSFGPAQGVELF	TRBV12-3/TRBV12-4	TRBJ1-4
ASSLIFGANTEAF	TRBV7-2	TRBJ1-1
ASSPQKGRLDEQY	TRBV7-2	TRBJ2-5
ASRQGDPRDEQF	TRBV6-6	TRBJ2-1
SVGGSAKNIQY	TRBV29-1	TRBJ2-4
ASRDSTDTQY	TRBV28	TRBJ2-3